Below, 18 T cell receptor beta chains from the same sample are listed, as sequenced in a study of post-analysis software for immune sequencing data. Whole-study results and caveats: Compared with controls, patients had more of roughly 5 TRBV segments, including TRBV5-6, TRBV5-1 and TRBV20-1.

No cognate antigen is known for these TCRs. Unique molecular identifiers tagged the TCR beta cDNA libraries. TCRdb passed the PCR reads through MiXCR, listing each CDR3 protein once. The repertoire has about 810,000 distinct CDR3 sequences, 53% of them found once; the top ten carry over 4%. Sequencing was performed on blood. These receptors were collected from a girl between 5 and 17 years old with multiple sclerosis.

The gene calls are TRBV5-6 and TRBJ2-2, with D perhaps matching TRBD2 (6 bases). The V end was cut by 4 bases, the J end by 6 bases, with 10 bases between. CDR1 and CDR2 from the germline V gene are SGHDT and YYEEEE. This CDR3 has 13 amino acids. CDR3 in amino acids: CASSPTSAGELFF. CDR3 sequence (DNA): TGTGCCAGCAGCCCGACTAGTGCCGGGGAGCTGTTTTTT.

A few counts support this clonotype. The rearrangement joins TRBV12-3 or TRBV12-4 to TRBJ1-2; 9 bases fit TRBD1. The CDR3 is 15 residues long. Trimming cost V 1 base and J 3 bases; bases outside gene matches: 3. CDR3 DNA sequence: TGTGCCAGCAGTTTAGGTACAGGGGGCTACTATGGCTACACCTTC. Translated: CASSLGTGGYYGYTF.

The rearrangement joins TRBV20-1 to TRBJ2-3; no clear D gene. This CDR3 spans 15 amino acids. Trimming left V 1 base short and J 6 bases short, with 17 bases between. CDR1 is DFQATT, CDR2 SNEGSKA, per germline (reference sequence). The CDR3 loop is CSARGAPHTVDTQYF. The CDR3 DNA follows: TGCAGTGCTAGAGGCGCCCCCCACACAGTGGATACGCAGTATTTT.

The V call is TRBV5-1, the J call TRBJ1-6; a weak D match, TRBD1 (6 bases). V lost 0 bases, J lost 11 bases, and 15 bases lay in between. The germline gives CDR1 SGHRS, CDR2 YFSETQ. The CDR3 contains 15 residues. The CDR3 nucleotides are TGCGCCAGCAGCTTGGGCCCAGGGGAGGCGACACCCCTCCACTTT. It is translated as CASSLGPGEATPLHF.

V usage is TRBV5-1 and J usage is TRBJ2-5, with 13 positions matching TRBD2. The J call is in doubt because the DNA end fits TRBJ2-7 better. The CDR3 is made up of 19 amino acids. Germline CDR1 is SGHRS and CDR2 is YFSETQ. The DNA for the CDR3 is TGCGCCAGCAGCAACAGGTCGACTAGCGGGAGGCTCAACGCCCACGAGCAGTACTTC. Residues: CASSNRSTSGRLNAHEQYF.

This clonotype appeared once. The junction departs from the called germline gene at one end, perhaps through a read error. V gene TRBV4-1 combines with J gene TRBJ1-2; TRBD1 might be the D (5 bases). The CDR3 contains 15 residues. Germline V CDR1 and CDR2: MGHRA, YSYEKL. Written as DNA, the CDR3 is TGCGCCAGCAGCCAGATGTGGGGGGACTTCAAAGGCTGCACCTTC. Translating gives CASSQMWGDFKGCTF.

The chain has TRBV7-8 and TRBJ2-5, with TRBD2 matching 9 bases. This CDR3 has 14 amino acids. Germline V gene lookup returns CDR1 SGHVS and CDR2 FQNEAQ. V lost 5 bases, J lost 4 bases, and 5 bases stayed unmatched. The CDR3 sequence: CASSRSGGPETQYF. DNA of the CDR3: TGTGCCAGCAGCAGAAGCGGGGGGCCAGAGACCCAGTACTTC. The whole variable domain, remainder taken from reference TRBV7-8 and TRBJ2-5, is GAGVSQSPRYKVAKRGQDVALRCDPISGHVSLFWYQQALGQGPEFLTYFQNEAQLDKSGLPSDRFFAERPEGSVSTLKIQRTQQEDSAVYLCASSRSGGPETQYFGPGTRLLVL.

V gene TRBV20-1 combines with J gene TRBJ2-3, with TRBD2 identical over 8 bases. CDR3 length: 14 amino acids. V lost 3 bases to trimming and J lost 11 bases; unmatched junction nucleotides: 13. The germline gives CDR1 DFQATT, CDR2 SNEGSKA (reference sequence). The CDR3 DNA reads as TGCAGTGCTAGTAGCAAGCGGGGGCTGATCATGCAGTATTTT. It codes for CSASSKRGLIMQYF.

The chain links TRBV30 to TRBJ1-5, with D hard to call. V gave up 0 bases and J gave up 5 bases, with 8 bases separating them. This CDR3 spans 13 amino acids. Germline-derived CDR1 and CDR2 are GTSNPN and SVGIG (reference sequence). In DNA, the CDR3 is TGTGCCTGGAGTGTTGAGGAAGATCAGCCCCAGCATTTT. Translating it yields CAWSVEEDQPQHF. Based on the CDR3 plus reference TRBV30 and TRBJ1-5, the full variable domain is SQTIHQWPATLVQPVGSPLSLECTVEGTSNPNLYWYRQAAGRGLQLLFYSVGIGQISSEVPQNLSASRPQDRQFILSSKKLLLSDSGFYLCAWSVEEDQPQHFGDGTRLSIL.

As to this clonotype: The junction does not match germline at one end; this may be a read error. The V gene is TRBV7-2, the J gene TRBJ2-6, with D possibly being TRBD2 (6 bases). CDR1 and CDR2 (germline): SGHTA, FQGNSA. This CDR3 contains 18 residues. In nucleotides, the CDR3 is TGTGCCAACAGCTCCTCCTCACGGGGGTTGGTGGGGGCCAACGTCCTGACTTTC. Protein: CANSSSSRGLVGANVLTF.

V and J are TRBV10-3 and TRBJ1-2, with a possible D match to TRBD1 (5 bases). V was pared by 0 bases and J by 7 bases, with 6 bases between. The CDR3 spans 12 residues. CDR1 and CDR2 from the germline V gene are ENHRY and SYGVKD. The CDR3 reads CAISESGRGYTF. For the CDR3, the DNA is TGTGCCATCAGTGAGTCGGGACGTGGCTACACCTTC.

The chain couples TRBV20-1 to TRBJ2-5; a possible D gene is TRBD2 (7 bases). CDR1 and CDR2 from the germline V gene are DFQATT and SNEGSKA (reference sequence). This CDR3 has 15 residues. The V gene lost 6 bases and the J gene lost 5 bases, with 22 bases spanning the gap. CDR3 in amino acids: CSAAQRGGIGETQYF. CDR3 in DNA: TGCAGTGCAGCCCAAAGGGGGGGAATCGGGGAGACCCAGTACTTC.

The chain joins TRBV7-9 to TRBJ1-5, with a tentative D call TRBD1 (5 bases). CDR3 length equals 16 residues. Germline values: CDR1 SEHNR, CDR2 FQNEAQ (reference sequence). The ends were cut back, 1 base at V and 0 bases at J, with 10 bases in the middle. The CDR3 sequence: CASSLGWGDSNQPQHF. The CDR3 DNA reads as TGTGCCAGCAGCTTAGGGTGGGGGGATAGCAATCAGCCCCAGCATTTT.

The rearrangement joins TRBV11-2 to TRBJ2-6; D gene uncertain. Germline V lookup: CDR1 SGHAT, CDR2 FQNNGV. V dropped 5 bases and J dropped 12 bases, with 8 bases sitting between them. CDR3 length: 11 residues. The CDR3 sequence: CASSLLGVLTF. The CDR3 DNA reads as TGTGCCAGCAGCCTCCTGGGCGTCCTGACTTTC.

This clonotype showed up just once. V and J are TRBV7-9 and TRBJ2-1; tentatively, D is TRBD1 (6 bases). From germline, CDR1 is SEHNR and CDR2 FQNEAQ (reference sequence). The ends were cut back, 5 bases at V and 9 bases at J, with 20 bases in the middle. This CDR3 is built from 15 residues. The CDR3 loop is CASSPWPGETGEQFF. CDR3 nucleotides: TGTGCCAGCAGCCCATGGCCAGGGGAGACGGGTGAGCAGTTCTTC.

The chain recombines TRBV5-1 with TRBJ2-3; tentatively, D is TRBD2 (6 bases). Germline V CDR1 and CDR2: SGHRS, YFSETQ. V was cut by 6 bases and J by 2 bases, with 13 bases left in between. This CDR3 contains 14 residues. The CDR3 loop is CASTRGLPTDTQYF. In nucleotides, the CDR3 is TGCGCCAGCACCAGAGGACTACCCACAGATACGCAGTATTTT.

The chain employs TRBV4-1 and TRBJ2-6; D is tentatively TRBD1 or TRBD2 (6 bases each). This CDR3 has 18 residues. CDR1 is MGHRA and CDR2 is YSYEKL in the germline V gene. V lost 1 base, J lost 1 base, and 14 bases lay in between. CDR3 in DNA: TGCGCCAGCAGCCAAGTTCCGGGGGCAAGGTCTGGGGCCAACGTCCTGACTTTC. Translating it yields CASSQVPGARSGANVLTF.

A word on this clonotype: Relative to the germline gene, one junction end is altered; a read error may explain this. The chain is built from TRBV7-9 and TRBJ2-4; possibly TRBD2 for D (6 bases). The J call may be wrong; the DNA end is better matched by TRBJ2-7. The CDR3 covers 15 residues. Per the germline V gene, CDR1 is SEHNR and CDR2 is FQNEAQ (reference sequence). Here the CDR3 reads CASSLAGGIDYEQYF. The CDR3, as DNA: TGTGCCAGCAGCCTAGCCGGGGGAATTGACTACGAGCAGTACTTC.